A selection of T cell receptor beta chains follows, all from one sample in a study of Ad26.COV2.S vaccination and SARS-CoV-2 variants. Profiling relied on immunoSEQ multiplex PCR, and the TCRdb table lists in-frame clones only, not all of them. The sample comprises about 460,000 clones, roughly nine tenths of which are singletons, and more than 1.5% rests with the top ten. The sample was peripheral blood, taken in a trial of Ad26.COV2.S vaccine versus placebo. These TCRs come from a person between 18 and 65 years old who received the Ad26.COV2.S COVID-19 vaccine or a placebo. CDR3s include the opening cysteine and the closing phenylalanine or tryptophan. Expanded clones get a size class; other rows say once, few or many, or leave the size out.

J | size | V | CDR3
TRBJ2-1 | - | TRBV19 | CASSFAAGPYNEQFF
TRBJ2-1 | - | TRBV18 | CASLTRPSNEQFF
TRBJ1-2 | few | TRBV4-2 | CASSQINGQDEPYGYTF
TRBJ1-2 | - | TRBV6-5 | CASSYAQGLTNYGYTF
TRBJ1-2 | - | TRBV5-6 | CASSDVDRGGGYTF
TRBJ2-7 | - | TRBV2 | CASSGQKFYEQYF
TRBJ1-5 | - | TRBV6-1 | CASSQAGLGQPQHF
TRBJ1-2 | - | TRBV5-1 | CASSLDPGGYTF
TRBJ1-4 | - | TRBV30 | CAWSSDRSFLSNEKLFF
TRBJ2-7 | - | TRBV27 | CASSLKVDRSYEQYF
TRBJ2-7 | - | TRBV30 | CAWSGAGGGSEQYF
TRBJ1-1 | - | TRBV30 | CAWRPARPNTEAFF
TRBJ2-5 | - | TRBV12-3/TRBV12-4 | CASTKSGTQYF
TRBJ1-6 | once | TRBV2 | CASSGRAPFYSPLHF
TRBJ2-1 | - | TRBV5-1 | CASSLVGRSQQFF
TRBJ2-1 | - | TRBV19 | CASRPKREGSRNEQFF
TRBJ2-3 | - | TRBV7-9 | CASSPTSGSTDTQYF
TRBJ1-5 | - | TRBV4-1 | CASSQLQGALQPQHF
TRBJ1-5 | - | TRBV27 | CASSLSWTGGQPQHF
TRBJ1-1 | once | TRBV2 | CASSRRDSYTEAFF
TRBJ2-7 | - | TRBV7-2 | CASSLQGYEQYF
TRBJ1-1 | - | TRBV7-6 | CASSLGHGAEAFF
TRBJ2-4 | - | TRBV28 | CASKTVAKNIQYF
TRBJ2-7 | - | TRBV7-8 | CASSLVSGDRTYEQYF
TRBJ2-3 | - | TRBV6-5 | CASRLAGEDTQYF
TRBJ2-1 | - | TRBV5-4 | CASSRLSGTGVNEQFF
TRBJ2-1 | - | TRBV27 | CASSGRLGGIGDEQFF
TRBJ2-3 | - | TRBV7-2 | CASSLTLAGGGPDTQYF
TRBJ2-1 | - | TRBV7-9 | CASSLRTSGRINEQFF
TRBJ1-5 | - | TRBV19 | CASQNGKKGSNQPQHF
TRBJ2-3 | once | TRBV7-9 | CASSLGFWEVSTDTQYF
TRBJ2-7 | - | TRBV6-2/TRBV6-3 | CASSFVSSYEQYF
TRBJ2-3 | - | TRBV3-1/TRBV3-2 | CASSQLTGTDTQYF
TRBJ1-4 | few | TRBV30 | CAWSYEPNEKLFF
TRBJ1-3 | - | TRBV6-5 | CASSYSTASGNTIYF
TRBJ1-5 | - | TRBV28 | CASNPIPGQPQHF
TRBJ1-2 | - | TRBV3-1/TRBV3-2 | CASSRTGGNYGYTF
TRBJ1-1 | - | TRBV11-2 | CASSLDFPTAQRDTEAFF
TRBJ2-7 | few | TRBV6-5 | CASSRQGSAYEQYF
TRBJ2-2 | - | TRBV9 | CASSVTSGAGELFF
TRBJ1-2 | - | TRBV3-1/TRBV3-2 | CASSPRGSNYGYTF
TRBJ1-2 | - | TRBV30 | CAWAEDGYTF
TRBJ2-4 | - | TRBV7-6 | CASSSGTSGPVGNIQYF
TRBJ2-7 | - | TRBV10-3 | CAISRMTSGGGYEQYF
TRBJ1-1 | - | TRBV6-5 | CASSYFSSLNTEAFF
TRBJ2-7 | few | TRBV3-1/TRBV3-2 | CASSQDWDRGYEQYF
TRBJ2-3 | - | TRBV19 | CASSFGLSGTDTQYF
TRBJ2-5 | - | TRBV7-2 | CASSRTSGKQETQYF
TRBJ1-5 | few | TRBV6-5 | CASSYGPNQPQHF
TRBJ2-6 | - | TRBV5-1 | CASSTDRPGANVLTF
TRBJ2-1 | - | TRBV10-1 | CASSAGTPYNEQFF
TRBJ2-2 | few | TRBV6-2/TRBV6-3 | CASSSVVGELFF
TRBJ2-1 | - | TRBV2 | CASGSTGWYEQFF
TRBJ2-7 | - | TRBV7-9 | CASSSTGTGVNEQYF
TRBJ2-1 | - | TRBV20-1 | CSASRGSTLNNEQFF
TRBJ2-3 | - | TRBV19 | CASSIQGGYYTDTQYF
TRBJ1-5 | - | TRBV5-1 | CASSFNRGHQPQHF
TRBJ2-7 | once | TRBV13 | CASSLQGGIGYEQYF
TRBJ1-1 | - | TRBV27 | CASRAGTGVGNTEAFF
TRBJ2-3 | - | TRBV5-4 | CASSPPAGLTDTQYF